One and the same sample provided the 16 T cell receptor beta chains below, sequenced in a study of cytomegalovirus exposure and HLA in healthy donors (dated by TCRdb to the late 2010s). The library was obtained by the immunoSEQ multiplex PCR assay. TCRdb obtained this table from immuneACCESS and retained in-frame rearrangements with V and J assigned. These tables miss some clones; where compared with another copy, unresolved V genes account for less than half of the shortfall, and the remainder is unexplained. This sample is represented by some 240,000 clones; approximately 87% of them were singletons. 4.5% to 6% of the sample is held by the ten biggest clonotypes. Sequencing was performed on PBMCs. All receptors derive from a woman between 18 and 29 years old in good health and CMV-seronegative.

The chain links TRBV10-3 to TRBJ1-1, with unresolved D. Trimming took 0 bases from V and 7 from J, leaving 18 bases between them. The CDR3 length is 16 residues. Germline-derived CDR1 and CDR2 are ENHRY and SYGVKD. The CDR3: CAISESFGMIRSEAFF. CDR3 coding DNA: TGTGCCATCAGTGAGTCCTTTGGTATGATACGGAGTGAAGCTTTCTTT.

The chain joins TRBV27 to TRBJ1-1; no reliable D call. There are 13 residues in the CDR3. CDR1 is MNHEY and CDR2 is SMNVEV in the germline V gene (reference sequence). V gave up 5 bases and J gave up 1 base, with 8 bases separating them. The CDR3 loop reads CASSGRRNTEAFF. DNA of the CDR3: TGTGCCAGCAGTGGGCGGAGGAACACTGAAGCTTTCTTT.

CDR3 sequence reads: CASSKYSNQPQHF. DNA of the CDR3: TGTGCCAGCAGTAAATATAGCAATCAGCCCCAGCATTTT. The genes are TRBV6-5 and TRBJ1-5; D is ambiguous. The CDR3 runs 13 residues. Trimming took 5 bases from V and 0 from J, leaving 5 bases between them. The germline V gene encodes CDR1 MNHEY and CDR2 SVGAGI.

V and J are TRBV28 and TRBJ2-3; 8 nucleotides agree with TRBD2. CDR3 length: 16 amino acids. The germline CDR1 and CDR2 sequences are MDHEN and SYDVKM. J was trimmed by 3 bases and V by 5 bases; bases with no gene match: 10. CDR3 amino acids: CASSDLAGAGTDTQYF. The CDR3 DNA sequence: TGTGCCAGCAGTGACCTAGCGGGCGCTGGGACAGATACGCAGTATTTT.

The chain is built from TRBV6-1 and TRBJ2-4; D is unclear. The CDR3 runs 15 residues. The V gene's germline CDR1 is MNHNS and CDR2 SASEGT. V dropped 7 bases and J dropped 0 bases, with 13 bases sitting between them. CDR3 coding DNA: TGTGCCAGCACGGACCCAAATCTAGCCAAAAACATTCAGTACTTC. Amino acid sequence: CASTDPNLAKNIQYF.

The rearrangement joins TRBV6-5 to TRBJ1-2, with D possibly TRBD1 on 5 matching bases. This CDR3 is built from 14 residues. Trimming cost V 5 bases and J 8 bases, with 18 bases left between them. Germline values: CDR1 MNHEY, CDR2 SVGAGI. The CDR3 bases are TGTGCCAGCAGTCTCGGGGGGACCCCGCGAGGCTACACCTTC. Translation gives CASSLGGTPRGYTF.

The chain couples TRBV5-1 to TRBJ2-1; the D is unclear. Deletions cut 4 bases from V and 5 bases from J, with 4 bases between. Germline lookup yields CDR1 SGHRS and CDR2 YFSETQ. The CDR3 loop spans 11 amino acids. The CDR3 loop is CASSTDNEQFF. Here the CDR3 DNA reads TGCGCCAGCAGCACCGACAATGAGCAGTTCTTC. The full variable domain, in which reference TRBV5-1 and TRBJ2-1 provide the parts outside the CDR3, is KAGVTQTPRYLIKTRGQQVTLSCSPISGHRSVSWYQQTPGQGLQFLFEYFSETQRNKGNFPGRFSGRQFSNSRSEMNVSTLELGDSALYLCASSTDNEQFFGPGTRLTVL.

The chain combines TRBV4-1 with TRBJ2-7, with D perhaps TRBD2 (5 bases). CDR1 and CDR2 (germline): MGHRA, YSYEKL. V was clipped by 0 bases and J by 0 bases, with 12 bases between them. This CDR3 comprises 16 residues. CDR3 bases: TGCGCCAGCAGCCAAGATAGTCCAGGACTCTCCTACGAGCAGTACTTC. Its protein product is CASSQDSPGLSYEQYF.

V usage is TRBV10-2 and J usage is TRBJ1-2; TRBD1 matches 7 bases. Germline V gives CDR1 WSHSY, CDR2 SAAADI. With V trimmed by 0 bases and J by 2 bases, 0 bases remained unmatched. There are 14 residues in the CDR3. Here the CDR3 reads CASSESGQNYGYTF. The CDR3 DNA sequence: TGCGCCAGCAGTGAGTCGGGACAGAACTATGGCTACACCTTC.

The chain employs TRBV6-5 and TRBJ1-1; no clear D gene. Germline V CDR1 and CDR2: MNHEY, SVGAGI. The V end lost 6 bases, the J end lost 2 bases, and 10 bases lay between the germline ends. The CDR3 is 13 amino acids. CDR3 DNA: TGTGCCAGCAGCTGGACTAAAAACACTGAAGCTTTCTTT. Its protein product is CASSWTKNTEAFF.

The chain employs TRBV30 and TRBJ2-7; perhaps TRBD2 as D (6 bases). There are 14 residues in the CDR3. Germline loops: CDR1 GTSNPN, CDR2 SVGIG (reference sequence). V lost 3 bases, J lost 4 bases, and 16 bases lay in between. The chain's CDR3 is CAWSRDSRKYEQYF. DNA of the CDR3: TGTGCCTGGAGCCGGGACTCAAGGAAATACGAGCAGTACTTC.

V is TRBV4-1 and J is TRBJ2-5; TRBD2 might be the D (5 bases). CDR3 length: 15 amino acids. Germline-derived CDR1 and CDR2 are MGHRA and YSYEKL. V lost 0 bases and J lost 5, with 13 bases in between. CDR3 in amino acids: CASSQDNRGWETQYF. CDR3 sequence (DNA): TGCGCCAGCAGCCAAGATAATCGGGGATGGGAGACCCAGTACTTC.

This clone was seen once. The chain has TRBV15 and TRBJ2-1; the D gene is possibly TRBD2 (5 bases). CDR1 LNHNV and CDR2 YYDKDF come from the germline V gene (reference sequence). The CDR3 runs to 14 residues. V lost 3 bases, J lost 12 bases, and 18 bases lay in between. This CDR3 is CATSRIPDSAVQFF. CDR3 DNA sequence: TGTGCCACCAGCAGGATCCCGGACTCTGCCGTGCAGTTCTTC.

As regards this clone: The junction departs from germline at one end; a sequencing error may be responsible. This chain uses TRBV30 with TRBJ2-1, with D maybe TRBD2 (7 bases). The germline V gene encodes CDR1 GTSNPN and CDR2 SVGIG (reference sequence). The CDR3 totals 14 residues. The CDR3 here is CAWTIRGGYDEQFF. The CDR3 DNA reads TGTGCCTGGACCATAAGGGGGGGCTACGATGAGCAGTTCTTC.

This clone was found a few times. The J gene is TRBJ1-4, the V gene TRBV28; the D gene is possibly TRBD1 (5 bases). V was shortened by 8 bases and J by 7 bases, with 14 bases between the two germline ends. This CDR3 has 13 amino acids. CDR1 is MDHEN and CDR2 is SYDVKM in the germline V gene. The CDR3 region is CASLLGHTEKLFF. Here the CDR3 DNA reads TGTGCCAGCCTGCTGGGGCATACTGAAAAACTGTTTTTT. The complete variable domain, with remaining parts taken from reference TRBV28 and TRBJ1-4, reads DVKVTQSSRYLVKRTGEKVFLECVQDMDHENMFWYRQDPGLGLRLIYFSYDVKMKEKGDIPEGYSVSREKKERFSLILESASTNQTSMYLCASLLGHTEKLFFGSGTQLSVL.

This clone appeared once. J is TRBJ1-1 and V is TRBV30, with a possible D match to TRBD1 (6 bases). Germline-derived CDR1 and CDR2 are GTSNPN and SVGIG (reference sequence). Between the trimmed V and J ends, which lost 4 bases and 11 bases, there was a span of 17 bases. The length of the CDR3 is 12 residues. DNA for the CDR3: TGTGCCTGGATCAACGGACAGAATCTGGCTTTCTTT. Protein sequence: CAWINGQNLAFF. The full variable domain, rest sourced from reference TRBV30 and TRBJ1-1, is SQTIHQWPATLVQPVGSPLSLECTVEGTSNPNLYWYRQAAGRGLQLLFYSVGIGQISSEVPQNLSASRPQDRQFILSSKKLLLSDSGFYLCAWINGQNLAFFGQGTRLTVV.